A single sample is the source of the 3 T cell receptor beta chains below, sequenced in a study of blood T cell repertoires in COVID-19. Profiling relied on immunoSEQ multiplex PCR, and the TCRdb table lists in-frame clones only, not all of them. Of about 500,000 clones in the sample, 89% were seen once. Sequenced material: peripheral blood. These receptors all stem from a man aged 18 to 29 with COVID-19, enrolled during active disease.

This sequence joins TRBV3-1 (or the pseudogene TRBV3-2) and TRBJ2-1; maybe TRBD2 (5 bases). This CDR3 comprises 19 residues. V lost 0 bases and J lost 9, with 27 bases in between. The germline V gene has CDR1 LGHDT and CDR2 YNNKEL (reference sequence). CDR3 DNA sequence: TGTGCCAGCAGCCAAGATAGGAGGCTAGGGATAGGCGGAACCAGTGAGCAGTTCTTC. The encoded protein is CASSQDRRLGIGGTSEQFF.

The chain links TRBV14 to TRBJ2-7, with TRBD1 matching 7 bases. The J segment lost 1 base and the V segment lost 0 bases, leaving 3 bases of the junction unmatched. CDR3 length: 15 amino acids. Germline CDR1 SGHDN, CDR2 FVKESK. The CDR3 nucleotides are TGTGCCAGCAGCCAAGACATGGGACAGTCCTACGAGCAGTACTTC. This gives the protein CASSQDMGQSYEQYF.

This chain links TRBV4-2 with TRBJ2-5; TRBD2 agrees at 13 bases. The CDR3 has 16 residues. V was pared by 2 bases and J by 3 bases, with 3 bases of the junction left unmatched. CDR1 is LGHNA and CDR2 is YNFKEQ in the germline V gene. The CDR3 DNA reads TGTGCCAGCAGCCAAAGAGGGACTAGCGGGGAAGAGACCCAGTACTTC. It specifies CASSQRGTSGEETQYF.